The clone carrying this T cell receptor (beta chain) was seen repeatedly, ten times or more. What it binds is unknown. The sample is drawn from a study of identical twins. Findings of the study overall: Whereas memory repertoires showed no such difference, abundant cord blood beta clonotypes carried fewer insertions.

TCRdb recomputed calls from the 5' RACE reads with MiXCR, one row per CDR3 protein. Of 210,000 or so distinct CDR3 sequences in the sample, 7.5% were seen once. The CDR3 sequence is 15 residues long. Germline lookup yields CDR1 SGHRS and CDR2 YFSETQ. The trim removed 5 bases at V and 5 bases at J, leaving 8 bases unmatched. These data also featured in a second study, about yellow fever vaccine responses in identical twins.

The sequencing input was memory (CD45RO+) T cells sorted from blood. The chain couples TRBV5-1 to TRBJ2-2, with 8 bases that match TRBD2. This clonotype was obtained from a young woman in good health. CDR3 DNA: TGCGCCAGCAGTGATCGAGCGGGAGAAACCGGGGAGCTGTTTTTT. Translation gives CASSDRAGETGELFF.